This TCR beta chain was found in a study of identical twins. Points from the study as a whole: In cord blood, abundant beta clonotypes had fewer insertions; memory showed no trend. Sharing of beta out-of-frame sequences by twins showed a weaker excess. Where out-of-frame alpha sequences were twin-shared, they showed excess low generation probability.

Template switching, a step in the protocol, added a universal primer site, and cDNA carried unique molecular identifiers. TCRdb re-analysed the 5' RACE reads in MiXCR, keeping a single row per CDR3 protein. The profile shows 400,000 to 500,000 distinct CDR3 sequences, about a fifth of them singletons. About this clonotype: Its target is not known.

CDR3 size: 18 residues. The germline gives CDR1 DFQATT, CDR2 SNEGSKA (reference sequence). V shed 1 base, J shed 4 bases, and the junction held 8 bases outside the gene matches. This sequence joins TRBV20-1 and TRBJ2-1, with TRBD2 matching over 15 bases. Sequencing was performed on naive T cells sorted from blood. This TCR was recovered from a man between 50 and 59 years old in good health. The CDR3 reads CSARARRTSGGAYNEQFF. The CDR3, as DNA: TGCAGTGCTAGAGCTCGAAGGACTAGCGGGGGGGCTTACAATGAGCAGTTCTTC.